This record looks at one TCR beta chain sequence and its context. Its antigen is not known. This entry comes from a study of CD8+ T cells in alopecia areata. The study's findings and limits: For patients receiving tofacitinib, scalp clonality and expanded CD8+ clones among the top 100 significantly decreased.

There are 14 residues in the CDR3. V lost 7 bases and J 3 bases, leaving 15 bases between the germline ends. Germline V gene lookup returns CDR1 MNHEY and CDR2 SMNVEV (reference sequence). RNA was extracted and reverse transcribed into cDNA as the sequencing template. Measured with immunoSEQ multiplex PCR; TCRdb has only the in-frame clones, and not every one. The table includes about 110,000 clones, roughly 55% detected once. The treatment denotes: oral pan-JAK inhibitor, 5-10 mg twice daily. The source was CD8+ T cells sorted from blood, collected at week 24, from a patient treated with tofacitinib. The V gene is TRBV27, the J gene TRBJ2-5, with D unresolved. The receptor's source is a human donor with alopecia areata. The CDR3 loop reads CASTPSGAEETQYF. The DNA of the CDR3 is TGTGCCAGCACCCCGTCAGGCGCGGAAGAGACCCAGTACTTC.